The clone carrying this T cell receptor (beta chain) has more than one count but fewer than ten. Antigen: not known. Constant-segment primers were used for 5'RACE, and the resulting TCR alpha and TCR beta cDNA libraries carried sample barcodes and UMIs. TCRdb recomputed calls from the 5' RACE reads with MiXCR, one row per CDR3 protein. The sample contains a few hundred thousand distinct CDR3 sequences, roughly 9.4% of which appear only once. The sample is drawn from a study of T-cell memory formation after mild COVID-19. As for the study in general: Across donors, TCR clusters were largely donor specific.

Regarding the study as a whole: The appearance of some responding clones in pre-infection memory suggested that cross-reactive memory joined. A second wave expanding day 15 to 37 was CD4+-biased; contracting clones were balanced.

The V end lost 0 bases, the J end lost 1 base, and 4 bases lay between the germline ends. Per the germline V gene, CDR1 is SGDLS and CDR2 is YYNGEE. This CDR3 comprises 13 residues. The chain links TRBV9 to TRBJ2-5; D is unresolved. What was sequenced was PBMCs or a T cell subset sorted from them (not recorded which). The TCR sequence derives from a man aged 18 to 29 who had mild COVID-19 (a few samples of this study predate the infection). Cell type and time point are not known. CDR3 in amino acids: CASSVVGQETQYF. The CDR3 nucleotides read TGTGCCAGCAGCGTAGTCGGCCAAGAGACCCAGTACTTC.